Listed below are T cell receptor beta chains from one sample, sequenced in a study of Tregs in tolerant kidney transplant recipients. The assay was immunoSEQ multiplex PCR, and TCRdb's table has in-frame clones only and misses some. The sample holds 45,000 or so clones; roughly 87% are singletons and the top ten take roughly 15%. The specimen was CD8+ T cells from blood (PBMCs), collected 12 months after the transplant. These receptors all come from a human patient who received a combined kidney and bone marrow transplant. Some T cells may be provided by the graft donor. CDR3s leave out the opening cysteine and the closing phenylalanine or tryptophan. Not all rows give a size; the values are once, few, many and, for expanded clones, a class.

clone size: -; J gene: TRBJ2-5; V gene: TRBV30; CDR3 protein: AWSAWEGETQY
clone size: -; J gene: TRBJ2-1; V gene: TRBV5-1; CDR3 protein: ASSLVGAAQGAF
clone size: -; J gene: TRBJ1-1; V gene: TRBV30; CDR3 protein: AWSRLANTEAF
clone size: once; J gene: TRBJ2-7; V gene: TRBV28; CDR3 protein: ASSLGVYEQY
clone size: -; J gene: TRBJ1-6; V gene: TRBV19; CDR3 protein: ASSISESGSPLH
clone size: -; J gene: TRBJ2-3; V gene: TRBV2; CDR3 protein: ATGADTQY
clone size: -; J gene: TRBJ2-1; V gene: TRBV4-2; CDR3 protein: ASSQDRSGGPTMRQF
clone size: -; J gene: TRBJ1-5; V gene: TRBV7-6; CDR3 protein: ASSRGGSNQPQH
clone size: -; J gene: TRBJ1-2; V gene: TRBV6-6; CDR3 protein: ASSYDGPGYT
clone size: -; J gene: TRBJ2-1; V gene: TRBV6-5; CDR3 protein: ASSLLAGGPNEQF
clone size: few; J gene: TRBJ2-3; V gene: TRBV9; CDR3 protein: ASSQVGGPTDTQY
clone size: -; J gene: TRBJ2-2; V gene: TRBV19; CDR3 protein: ASSMGLGELF
clone size: -; J gene: TRBJ2-1; V gene: TRBV9; CDR3 protein: ASSVVSGDEQF
clone size: -; J gene: TRBJ1-4; V gene: TRBV9; CDR3 protein: ASSVDGGGEKLF
clone size: -; J gene: TRBJ2-5; V gene: TRBV19; CDR3 protein: ASSIGTEWYQETQY
clone size: -; J gene: TRBJ2-7; V gene: TRBV11-2; CDR3 protein: ASSLSFGYEQY
clone size: once; J gene: TRBJ2-5; V gene: TRBV10-3; CDR3 protein: AISGYRGQETQY
clone size: -; J gene: TRBJ2-7; V gene: TRBV5-5; CDR3 protein: ASSLLASGRAYEQY
clone size: -; J gene: TRBJ2-7; V gene: TRBV30; CDR3 protein: AWSVDSSYEQY
clone size: once; J gene: TRBJ2-7; V gene: TRBV7-9; CDR3 protein: ASSARDREVNYEQY
clone size: -; J gene: TRBJ2-5; V gene: TRBV11-3; CDR3 protein: ASTSRSVETQY
clone size: -; J gene: TRBJ1-2; V gene: TRBV6-6; CDR3 protein: ASSYSRGGYGYT
clone size: -; J gene: TRBJ2-7; V gene: TRBV7-9; CDR3 protein: ASSLGVSAYEQY
clone size: -; J gene: TRBJ1-2; V gene: TRBV19; CDR3 protein: ASKRQGAAYGYT
clone size: -; J gene: TRBJ2-7; V gene: TRBV13; CDR3 protein: ASSWGLSSYEQY
clone size: once; J gene: TRBJ1-1; V gene: TRBV4-1; CDR3 protein: ASSQDRRLGTEAF
clone size: -; J gene: TRBJ1-6; V gene: TRBV19; CDR3 protein: ASSIWTGYNSPLH